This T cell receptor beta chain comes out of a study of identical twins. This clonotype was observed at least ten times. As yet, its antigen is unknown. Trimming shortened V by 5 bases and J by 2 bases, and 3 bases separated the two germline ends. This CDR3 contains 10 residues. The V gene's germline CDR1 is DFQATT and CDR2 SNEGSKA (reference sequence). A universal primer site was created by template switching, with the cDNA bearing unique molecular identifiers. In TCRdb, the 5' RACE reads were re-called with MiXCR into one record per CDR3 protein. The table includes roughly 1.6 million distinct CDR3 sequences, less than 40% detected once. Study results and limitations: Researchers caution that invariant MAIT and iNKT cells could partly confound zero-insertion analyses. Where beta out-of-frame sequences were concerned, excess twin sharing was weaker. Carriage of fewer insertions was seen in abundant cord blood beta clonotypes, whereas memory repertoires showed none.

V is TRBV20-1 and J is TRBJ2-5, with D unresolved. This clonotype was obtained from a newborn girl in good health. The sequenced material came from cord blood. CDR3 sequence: CSADQETQYF. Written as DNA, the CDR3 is TGCAGTGCTGATCAAGAGACCCAGTACTTC.